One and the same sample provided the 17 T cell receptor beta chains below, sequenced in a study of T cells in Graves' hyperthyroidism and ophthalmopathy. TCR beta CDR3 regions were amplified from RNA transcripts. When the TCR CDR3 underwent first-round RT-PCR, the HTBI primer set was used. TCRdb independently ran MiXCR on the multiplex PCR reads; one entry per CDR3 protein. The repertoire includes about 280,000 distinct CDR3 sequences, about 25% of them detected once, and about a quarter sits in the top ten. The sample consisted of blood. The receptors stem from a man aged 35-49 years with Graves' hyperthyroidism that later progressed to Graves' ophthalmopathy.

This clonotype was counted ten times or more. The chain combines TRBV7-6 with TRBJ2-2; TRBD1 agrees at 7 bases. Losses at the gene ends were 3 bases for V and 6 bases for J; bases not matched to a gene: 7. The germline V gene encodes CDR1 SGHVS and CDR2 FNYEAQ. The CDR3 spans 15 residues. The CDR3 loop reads CASSFRTGDPGELFF. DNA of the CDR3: TGTGCCAGCAGCTTTAGAACAGGGGATCCCGGGGAGCTGTTTTTT.

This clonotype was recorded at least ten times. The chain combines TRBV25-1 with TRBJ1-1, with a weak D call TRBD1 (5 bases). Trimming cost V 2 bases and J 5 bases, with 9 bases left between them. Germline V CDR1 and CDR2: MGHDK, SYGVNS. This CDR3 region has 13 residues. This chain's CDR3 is CASSEGRQTEAFF. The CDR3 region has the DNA TGTGCCAGCAGTGAAGGAAGACAGACTGAAGCTTTCTTT.

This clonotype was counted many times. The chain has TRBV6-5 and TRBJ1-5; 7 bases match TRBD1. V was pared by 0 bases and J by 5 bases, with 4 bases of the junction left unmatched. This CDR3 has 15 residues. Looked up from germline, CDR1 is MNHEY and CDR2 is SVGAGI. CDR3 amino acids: CASSYSWQGDQPQHF. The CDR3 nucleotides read TGTGCCAGCAGTTACTCGTGGCAGGGGGATCAGCCCCAGCATTTT.

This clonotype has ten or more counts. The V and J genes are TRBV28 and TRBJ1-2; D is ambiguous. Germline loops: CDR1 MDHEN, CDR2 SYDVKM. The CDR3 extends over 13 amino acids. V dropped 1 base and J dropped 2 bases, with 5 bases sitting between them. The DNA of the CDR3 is TGTGCCAGCAGTTTATCCGAAAACTATGGCTACACCTTC. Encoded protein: CASSLSENYGYTF.

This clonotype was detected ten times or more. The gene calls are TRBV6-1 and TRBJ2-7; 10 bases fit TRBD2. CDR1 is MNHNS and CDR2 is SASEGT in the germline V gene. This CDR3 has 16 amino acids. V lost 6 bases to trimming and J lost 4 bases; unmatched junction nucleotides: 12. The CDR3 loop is CASSRLSVAGGYEQYF. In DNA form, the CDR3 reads TGTGCCAGCAGCCGATTGAGTGTAGCGGGAGGTTACGAGCAGTACTTC.

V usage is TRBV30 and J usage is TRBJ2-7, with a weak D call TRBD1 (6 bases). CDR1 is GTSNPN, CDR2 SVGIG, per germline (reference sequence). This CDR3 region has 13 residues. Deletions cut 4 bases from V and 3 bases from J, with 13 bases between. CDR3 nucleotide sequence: TGTGCCTGGACTCGGACAGAGTACTACGAGCAGTACTTC. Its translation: CAWTRTEYYEQYF.

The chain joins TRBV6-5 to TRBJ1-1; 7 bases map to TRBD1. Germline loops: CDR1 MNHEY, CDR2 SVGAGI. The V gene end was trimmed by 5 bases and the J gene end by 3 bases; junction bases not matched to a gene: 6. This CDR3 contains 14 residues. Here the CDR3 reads CASSLQGRDTEAFF. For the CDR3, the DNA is TGTGCCAGCAGTCTACAGGGGAGAGACACTGAAGCTTTCTTT.

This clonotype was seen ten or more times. The CDR3 protein is CATKPTGWFGELFF. For the CDR3, the DNA is TGTGCCACCAAACCGACAGGGTGGTTCGGGGAGCTGTTTTTT. The rearrangement joins TRBV5-8 to TRBJ2-2; 7 nucleotides match TRBD1. Looked up from germline, CDR1 is SGHTS and CDR2 is YDEGEE. The trim removed 9 bases at V and 7 bases at J, leaving 12 bases unmatched. The CDR3 is made up of 14 amino acids. The full variable domain, with the rest looked up from reference TRBV5-8 and TRBJ2-2, is EAGVTQSPTHLIKTRGQQATLRCSPISGHTSVYWYQQALGLGLQFLLWYDEGEERNRGNFPPRFSGRQFPNYSSELNVNALELEDSALYLCATKPTGWFGELFFGEGSRLTVL.

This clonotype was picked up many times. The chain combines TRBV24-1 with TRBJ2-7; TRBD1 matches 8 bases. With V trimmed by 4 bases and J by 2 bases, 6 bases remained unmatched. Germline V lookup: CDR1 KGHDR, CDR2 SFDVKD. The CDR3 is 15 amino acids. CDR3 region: CATSDTRQGPYEQYF. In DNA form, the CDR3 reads TGTGCCACCAGTGACACCCGACAGGGGCCCTACGAGCAGTACTTC.

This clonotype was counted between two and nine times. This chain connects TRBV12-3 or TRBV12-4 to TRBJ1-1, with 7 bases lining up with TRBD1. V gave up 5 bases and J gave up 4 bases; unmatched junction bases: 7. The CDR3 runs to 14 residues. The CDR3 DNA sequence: TGTGCCAGCAGTAACCGGGACAGCCCCACTGAAGCTTTCTTT. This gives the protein CASSNRDSPTEAFF.

The CDR3 nucleotides read TGTGCCAGCCAGGGGGTTGACACTGAAGCTTTCTTT. It is translated as CASQGVDTEAFF. This chain links TRBV28 with TRBJ1-1; 7 nucleotides agree with TRBD1. CDR1 MDHEN and CDR2 SYDVKM come from the germline V gene. The CDR3 spans 12 residues. Unmatched junction bases numbered 3, after V lost 8 bases and J lost 3 bases.

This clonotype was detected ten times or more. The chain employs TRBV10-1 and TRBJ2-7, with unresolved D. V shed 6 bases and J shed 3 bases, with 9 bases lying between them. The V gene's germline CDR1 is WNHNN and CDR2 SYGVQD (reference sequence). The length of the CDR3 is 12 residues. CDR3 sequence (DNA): TGCGCCAGCAGCAGAAACAGCTACGAGCAGTACTTC. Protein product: CASSRNSYEQYF.

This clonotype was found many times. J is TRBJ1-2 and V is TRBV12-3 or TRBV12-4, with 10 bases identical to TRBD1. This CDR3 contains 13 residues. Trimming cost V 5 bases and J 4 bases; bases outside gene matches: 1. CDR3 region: CASSRDRGYGYTF. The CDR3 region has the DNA TGTGCCAGCAGTCGGGACAGGGGCTATGGCTACACCTTC.

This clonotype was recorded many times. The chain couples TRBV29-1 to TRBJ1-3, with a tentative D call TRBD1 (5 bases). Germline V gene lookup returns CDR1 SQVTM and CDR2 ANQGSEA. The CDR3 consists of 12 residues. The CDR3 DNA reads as TGCAGTACCCAGGGCTCTGGAAACACCATATATTTT. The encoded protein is CSTQGSGNTIYF.

CDR3 region: CASSYGQGGLNVQETQYF. The CDR3 coding sequence is TGTGCCAGCAGTTACGGACAGGGGGGCCTCAATGTCCAAGAGACCCAGTACTTC. The rearrangement joins TRBV6-2 or TRBV6-3 to TRBJ2-5; 10 bases fit TRBD1. The CDR3 extends over 18 amino acids. Germline V gene data show CDR1 as MNHEY and CDR2 as SVGEGT. The trim removed 2 bases at V and 1 base at J, leaving 10 bases unmatched.

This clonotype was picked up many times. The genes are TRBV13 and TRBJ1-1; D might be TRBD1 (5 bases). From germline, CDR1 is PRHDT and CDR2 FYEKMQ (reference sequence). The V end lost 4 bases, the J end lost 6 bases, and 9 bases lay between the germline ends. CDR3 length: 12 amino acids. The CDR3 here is CASSSTGSEAFF. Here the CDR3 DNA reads TGTGCCAGCAGCTCTACAGGTTCTGAAGCTTTCTTT.

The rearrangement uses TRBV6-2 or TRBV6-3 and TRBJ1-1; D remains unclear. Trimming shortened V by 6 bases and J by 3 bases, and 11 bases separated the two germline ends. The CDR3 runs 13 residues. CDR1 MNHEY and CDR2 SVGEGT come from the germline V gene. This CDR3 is CASSYVSDTEAFF. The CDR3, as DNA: TGTGCCAGCAGCTACGTGTCGGACACTGAAGCTTTCTTT.